The clone carrying this T cell receptor beta chain was recorded at least ten times. Its cognate antigen is unknown. Unique molecular identifiers tagged the TCRbeta library. From the PCR reads, TCRdb called clonotypes with MiXCR, one entry per CDR3 protein. Of about 160,000 distinct CDR3 sequences in the sample, around 10% were seen once. The data are from a study of T-cell reconstitution after alpha-beta-depleted transplantation in children. Study conclusions and caveats: It was newly produced T cells that mostly accounted for T-cell counts and diversity one year after transplant. In patients about two months after transplant, alpha-beta T cells reportedly arose from several hundred expanded graft clones.

Germline lookup yields CDR1 SGHVS and CDR2 FQNEAQ. Trimming took 4 bases from V and 9 from J; bases not matched to a gene: 5. The CDR3 contains 14 residues. This TCR derives from a boy aged 2 to 10 with acute myeloid leukemia, due to receive a stem cell transplant. This chain joins TRBV7-8 and TRBJ2-7; 14 bases align to TRBD2. The sample was PBMCs, taken before TCRalphabeta/CD19-depleted stem cell transplant. The CDR3 DNA reads as TGTGCCAGCAGCTGGGGACTAGCGGGAGAAAGGCAGTACTTC. This codes for CASSWGLAGERQYF.